The 11 T cell receptor beta chains listed next were all sequenced from one sample in a study of blood T cell repertoires in COVID-19. TCRdb keeps only in-frame clones here, not all; method: immunoSEQ multiplex PCR. Of just over 300,000 clones listed, approximately 88% are singletons. The material sequenced was PBMCs or T cells enriched from blood (not recorded which). These receptors were obtained from a woman between 18 and 29 years old who had recovered from COVID-19.

This chain uses TRBV30 with TRBJ2-3; a weak D match, TRBD2 (6 bases). This CDR3 region has 12 residues. CDR1 is GTSNPN, CDR2 SVGIG, per germline (reference sequence). Trimming took 4 bases from V and 9 from J, leaving 14 bases between them. The CDR3 bases are TGTGCCTGGACCCTGGGGGGAGGAACGCAGTATTTT. Translating gives CAWTLGGGTQYF.

J is TRBJ2-5 and V is TRBV6-5; 7 nucleotides align to TRBD2. Germline V CDR1 and CDR2: MNHEY, SVGAGI. V lost 7 bases to trimming and J lost 4 bases; unmatched junction nucleotides: 6. The CDR3 contains 13 residues. The CDR3 is CASTLRLAETQYF. CDR3 bases: TGTGCCAGCACCCTCCGACTAGCAGAGACCCAGTACTTC.

The rearrangement uses TRBV15 and TRBJ1-2; D uncertain. The germline CDR1 and CDR2 sequences are LNHNV and YYDKDF (reference sequence). The CDR3 consists of 13 residues. With 1 base removed from V and 8 bases from J, the gap between germline ends came to 11 bases. The CDR3 is CATSRGLLRGYTF. In DNA form, the CDR3 reads TGTGCCACCAGCAGAGGCCTACTAAGGGGCTACACCTTC.

The CDR3 nucleotides read TGTGCCAGCAGCCCTAGGGGCCTAGACTTCTCCAACACCGGGGAGCTGTTTTTT. Translated: CASSPRGLDFSNTGELFF. The chain employs TRBV7-8 and TRBJ2-2; a possible D gene is TRBD1 (5 bases). Germline V gene lookup returns CDR1 SGHVS and CDR2 FQNEAQ. This CDR3 is 18 amino acids long. With 5 bases removed from V and 2 bases from J, the gap between germline ends came to 21 bases.

The chain joins TRBV5-4 to TRBJ1-1; tentatively, D is TRBD1 (5 bases). Trimming removed 7 bases at V and 2 bases at J, with 15 bases between. The germline gives CDR1 SGHNT, CDR2 YYREEE (reference sequence). CDR3 length equals 14 residues. CDR3 bases: TGTGCCAGCTCAAAACCAGGGCAAAACACTGAAGCTTTCTTT. It is translated as CASSKPGQNTEAFF.

The sample holds a few counts of this clone. The V gene is TRBV28, the J gene TRBJ2-7, with D possibly matching TRBD1 (5 bases). Germline V lookup: CDR1 MDHEN, CDR2 SYDVKM. Trimming shortened V by 3 bases and J by 5 bases, and 8 bases separated the two germline ends. This CDR3 is 12 amino acids long. The CDR3 coding sequence is TGTGCCAGCAGTTTTGGCAGGGACGAGCAGTACTTC. Encoded protein: CASSFGRDEQYF.

The chain combines TRBV7-6 with TRBJ1-5; no clear D gene. Trimming stripped 5 bases from V and 4 bases from J, with 9 bases between. CDR3 length: 13 residues. Per the germline V gene, CDR1 is SGHVS and CDR2 is FNYEAQ. The CDR3 here is CASSTDWNQPQHF. The DNA for the CDR3 is TGTGCCAGCAGCACGGACTGGAATCAGCCCCAGCATTTT.

The rearrangement uses TRBV5-4 and TRBJ2-3; 10 positions match TRBD2. The CDR3 totals 15 residues. V gave up 4 bases and J gave up 6 bases; unmatched junction bases: 8. Germline CDR1 reads SGHNT; CDR2 reads YYREEE (reference sequence). The CDR3 spells CASSRTSGEWDTQYF. CDR3 bases: TGTGCCAGCAGCCGGACTAGCGGTGAATGGGATACGCAGTATTTT.

This chain links TRBV19 with TRBJ1-6; D might be TRBD1 (6 bases). The germline CDR1 and CDR2 sequences are LNHDA and SQIVND (reference sequence). The CDR3 totals 12 residues. The V end was cut by 6 bases, the J end by 9 bases, with 9 bases between. CDR3 in DNA: TGTGCCAGTAGCTACAGGGTTTCACCCCTCCACTTT. Translation: CASSYRVSPLHF.

The V call is TRBV7-3, the J call TRBJ2-1; 8 nucleotides match TRBD1. V gave up 5 bases and J gave up 8 bases; unmatched junction bases: 8. CDR1 SGHTA and CDR2 FQGTGA come from the germline V gene. This CDR3 contains 14 residues. The CDR3 sequence: CASSPLSGGDEQFF. The CDR3, as DNA: TGTGCCAGCAGCCCCTTATCAGGGGGCGATGAGCAGTTCTTC.

This chain joins TRBV11-1 and TRBJ2-7; no definite D call. The CDR3 has 15 residues. V was clipped by 1 base and J by 2 bases, with 12 bases between them. Germline CDR1 SGHAT, CDR2 FQDESV (reference sequence). CDR3 nucleotides: TGTGCCAGCAGCTTAGGCGCAAGACTTACCTACGAGCAGTACTTC. Translated: CASSLGARLTYEQYF.